This T cell receptor (beta chain) was captured in a study of T cell responses to AZD1222 COVID-19 vaccine. Study-level results: Mapped onto spike, vaccine-associated CD4 TCRs spanned it and were dominant at 160-218 and 743-854. Targeting of unmutated variant regions was reportedly seen in nearly half of spike-specific TCRs. Elevations in Spike-specific TCR breadth and depth followed administration of two AZD1222 doses.

This CDR3 has 14 residues. Germline CDR1 is SGHAT and CDR2 is FQDESV (reference sequence). V was cut by 4 bases and J by 2 bases, with 11 bases left in between. Libraries were prepared by immunoSEQ multiplex PCR; TCRdb keeps only in-frame clonotypes and omits some of them. This sample yields about 140,000 clones, of which more than 75% are seen a single time; 2.5% to 3.5% belongs to the top ten. To note about this clone: Its cognate antigen is unknown.

This sample comprised peripheral blood, obtained 28 days after the second AZD1222 dose. The receptor comes from an adult who received the AZD1222 COVID-19 vaccine. The V gene is TRBV11-1, the J gene TRBJ2-5; no clear D. This chain's CDR3 is CASSSMGKQETQYF. Written as DNA, the CDR3 is TGTGCCAGCAGCTCAATGGGAAAGCAAGAGACCCAGTACTTC.